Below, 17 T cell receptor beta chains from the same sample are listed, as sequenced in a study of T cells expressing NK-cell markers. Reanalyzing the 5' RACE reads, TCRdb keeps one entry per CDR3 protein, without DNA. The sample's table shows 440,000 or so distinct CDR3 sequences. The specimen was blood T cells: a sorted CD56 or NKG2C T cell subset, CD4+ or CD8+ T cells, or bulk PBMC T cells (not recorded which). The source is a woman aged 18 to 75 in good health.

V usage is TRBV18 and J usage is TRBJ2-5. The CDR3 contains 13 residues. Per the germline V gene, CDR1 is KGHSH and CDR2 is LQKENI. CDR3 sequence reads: CASSPGSQETQYF.

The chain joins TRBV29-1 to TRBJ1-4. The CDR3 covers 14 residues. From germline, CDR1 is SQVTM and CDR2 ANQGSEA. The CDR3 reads CRTPSGVPNEKLFF.

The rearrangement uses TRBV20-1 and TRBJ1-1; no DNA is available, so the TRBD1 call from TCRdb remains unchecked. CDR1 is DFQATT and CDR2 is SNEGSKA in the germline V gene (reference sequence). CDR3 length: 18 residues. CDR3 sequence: CSARPPLGRQKLNTEAFF.

The CDR3 region is CASSLSGEGSAFF. V and J are TRBV7-2 and TRBJ1-1; TCRdb indicates TRBD1, and absent DNA this call remains unverified. CDR3 size: 13 residues. Per germline, CDR1 SGHTA and CDR2 FQGNSA.

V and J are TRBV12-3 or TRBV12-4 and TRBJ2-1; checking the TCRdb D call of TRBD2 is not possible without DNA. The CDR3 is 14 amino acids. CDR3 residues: CASSQLGRDNEQFF.

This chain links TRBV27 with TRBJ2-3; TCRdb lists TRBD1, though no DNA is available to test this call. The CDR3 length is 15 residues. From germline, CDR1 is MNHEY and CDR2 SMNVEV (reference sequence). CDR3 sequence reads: CASSLGGPVTDTQYF.

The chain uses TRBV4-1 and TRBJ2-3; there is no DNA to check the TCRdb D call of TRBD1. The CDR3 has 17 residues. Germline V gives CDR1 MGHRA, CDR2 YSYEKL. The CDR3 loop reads CASSSQPSGTSTDTQYF.

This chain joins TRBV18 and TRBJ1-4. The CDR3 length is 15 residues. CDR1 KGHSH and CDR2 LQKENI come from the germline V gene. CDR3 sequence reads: CASSPPRGFKEKLFF.

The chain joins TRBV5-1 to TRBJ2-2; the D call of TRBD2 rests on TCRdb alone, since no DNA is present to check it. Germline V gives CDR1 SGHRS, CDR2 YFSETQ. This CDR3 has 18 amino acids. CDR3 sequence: CASSPLAGGPKRWRELFF.

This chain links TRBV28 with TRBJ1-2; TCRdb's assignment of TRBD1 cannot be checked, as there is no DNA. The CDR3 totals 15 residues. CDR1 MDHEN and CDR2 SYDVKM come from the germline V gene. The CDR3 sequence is CASREPTGLGLGYTF.

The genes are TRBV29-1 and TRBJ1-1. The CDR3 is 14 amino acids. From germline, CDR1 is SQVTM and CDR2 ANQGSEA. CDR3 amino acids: CSAQTGRLNTEAFF.

This CDR3 reads CAIHQGGKAFF. The rearrangement links TRBV12-3 or TRBV12-4 to TRBJ1-1; TCRdb proposes TRBD1, but this gene call is untestable without DNA. This CDR3 comprises 11 residues.

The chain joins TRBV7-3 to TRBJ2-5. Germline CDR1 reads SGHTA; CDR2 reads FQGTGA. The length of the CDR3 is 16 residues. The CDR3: CASSLTRTDIQETQYF.

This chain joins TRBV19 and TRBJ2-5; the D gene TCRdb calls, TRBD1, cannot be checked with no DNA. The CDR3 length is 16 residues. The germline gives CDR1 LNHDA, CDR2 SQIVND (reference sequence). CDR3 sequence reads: CASSIDTTGRSETQYF.

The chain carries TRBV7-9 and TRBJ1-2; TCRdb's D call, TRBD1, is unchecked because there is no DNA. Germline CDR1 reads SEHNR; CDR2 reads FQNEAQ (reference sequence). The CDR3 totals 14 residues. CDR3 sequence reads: CASSSRDSPYGYTF.

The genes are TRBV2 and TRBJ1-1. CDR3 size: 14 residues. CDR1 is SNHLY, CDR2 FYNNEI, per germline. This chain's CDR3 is CASSERVMDTEAFF.

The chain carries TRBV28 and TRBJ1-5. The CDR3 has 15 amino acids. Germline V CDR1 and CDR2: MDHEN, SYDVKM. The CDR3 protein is CASSSRLNSNQPQHF.